This TCR beta chain was profiled in a study of blood T cell repertoires in COVID-19. For the study at large: Samples of COVID-19 (acute and convalescent) were obtained from the United States, Italy and Spain. From T cells, B-cell-depleted T cells, or PBMCs came the material, which was cDNA or gDNA.

As processed by the authors: Amplification of reference gene primers was used by the study to estimate nucleated cell counts. The data were produced by immunoSEQ multiplex PCR, yet TCRdb's version contains in-frame clones alone and is incomplete. V and J calls and clone size are copied from that table; D and trimming were computed from the DNA. The sample carries under 150,000 clones, 75% to 90% recorded once. This clone was recorded only once. Other nucleotide sequences in the sample specify the same CDR3. The junction had 1 base not matched to a gene; V was cut back by 5 bases and J by 4 bases. This CDR3 is built from 12 residues.

V gene TRBV12-3 or TRBV12-4 combines with J gene TRBJ1-1, with 7 bases aligning to TRBD1. This receptor was identified in a human donor in a cohort sampled during active COVID-19. Sequenced sample: peripheral blood. This CDR3 reads CASSPGGTEAFF. In DNA, the CDR3 is TGTGCCAGCAGTCCAGGGGGCACTGAAGCTTTCTTT.